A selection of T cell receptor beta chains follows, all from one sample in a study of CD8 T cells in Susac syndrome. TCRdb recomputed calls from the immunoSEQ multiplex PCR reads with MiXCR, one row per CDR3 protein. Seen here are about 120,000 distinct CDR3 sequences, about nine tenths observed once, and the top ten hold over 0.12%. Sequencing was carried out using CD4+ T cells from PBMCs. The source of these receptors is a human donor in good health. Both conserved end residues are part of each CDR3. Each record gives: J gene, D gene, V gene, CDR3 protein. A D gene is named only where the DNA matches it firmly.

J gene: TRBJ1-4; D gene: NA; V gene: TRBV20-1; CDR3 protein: CSARVGEKLFF
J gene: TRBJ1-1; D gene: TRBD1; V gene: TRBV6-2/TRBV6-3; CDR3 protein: CASSPDRESTEAFF
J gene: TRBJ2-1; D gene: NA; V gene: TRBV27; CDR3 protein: CASSREDRGSSYNEQFF
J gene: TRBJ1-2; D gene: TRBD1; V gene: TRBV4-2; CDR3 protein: CASSQDVVDRGPLNYGYTF
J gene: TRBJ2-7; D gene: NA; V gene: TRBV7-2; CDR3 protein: CASRTGYEQYF
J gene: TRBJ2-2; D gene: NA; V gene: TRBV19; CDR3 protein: CASSIGQNTGELFF
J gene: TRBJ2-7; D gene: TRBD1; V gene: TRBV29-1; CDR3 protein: CSVERTGFHEQYF
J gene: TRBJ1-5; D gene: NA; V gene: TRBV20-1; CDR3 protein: CSARVVTFPNGPQHF
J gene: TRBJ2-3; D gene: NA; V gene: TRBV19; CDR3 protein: CASSKADPTDTQYF
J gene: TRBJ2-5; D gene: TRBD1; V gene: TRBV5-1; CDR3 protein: CASSLTGGSETQYF
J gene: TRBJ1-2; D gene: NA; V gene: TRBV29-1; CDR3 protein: CSVEANDLTGYGYTF
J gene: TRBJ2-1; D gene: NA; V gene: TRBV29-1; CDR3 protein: CSSAWNNEQFF
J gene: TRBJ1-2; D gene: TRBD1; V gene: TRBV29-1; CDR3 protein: CSVRQGAGYGYTF